This TCR beta chain was identified in a study of blood T cell repertoires in COVID-19. Study details: Acute and convalescent COVID-19 samples came from the United States, Italy and Spain. In each case, the material was cDNA or gDNA derived from T cells, B-cell-depleted T cells, or PBMCs.

Original analysis: Reference gene primer amplification in the assay estimated nucleated cell counts. Sequencing used immunoSEQ multiplex PCR; TCRdb keeps in-frame clones, though not all of them. V and J calls plus clone size are reproduced from that table; the DNA served to infer D and trimming. The sample consists of 65,000 to 90,000 clones, over 75% of them appearing once. The germline V gene has CDR1 MNHNY and CDR2 SVGAGI (reference sequence). This CDR3 contains 13 residues. V shed 3 bases and J shed 4 bases, with 9 bases lying between them. The TCR was taken from a human donor in a cohort sampled during active COVID-19. The sequenced sample consisted of peripheral blood. The chain carries TRBV6-6 and TRBJ1-1; D is unresolved. The chain's CDR3 is CASSYFRGTEAFF. The CDR3 nucleotides are TGTGCCAGCAGTTATTTTCGAGGCACTGAAGCTTTCTTT.